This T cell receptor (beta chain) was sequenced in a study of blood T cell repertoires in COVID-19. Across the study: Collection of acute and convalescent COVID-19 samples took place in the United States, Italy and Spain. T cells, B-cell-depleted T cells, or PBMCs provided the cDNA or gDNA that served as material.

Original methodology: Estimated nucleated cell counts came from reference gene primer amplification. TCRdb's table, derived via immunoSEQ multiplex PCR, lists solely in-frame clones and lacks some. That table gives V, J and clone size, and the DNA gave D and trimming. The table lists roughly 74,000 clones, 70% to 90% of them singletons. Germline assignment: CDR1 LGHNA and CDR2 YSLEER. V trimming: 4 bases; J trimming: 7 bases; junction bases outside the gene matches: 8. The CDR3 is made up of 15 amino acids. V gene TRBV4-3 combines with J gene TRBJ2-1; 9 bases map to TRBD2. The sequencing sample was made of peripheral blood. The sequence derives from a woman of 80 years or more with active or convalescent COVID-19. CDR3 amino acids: CASSLERGDWNEQFF. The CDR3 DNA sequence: TGCGCCAGCAGCCTTGAGCGGGGGGACTGGAATGAGCAGTTCTTC.